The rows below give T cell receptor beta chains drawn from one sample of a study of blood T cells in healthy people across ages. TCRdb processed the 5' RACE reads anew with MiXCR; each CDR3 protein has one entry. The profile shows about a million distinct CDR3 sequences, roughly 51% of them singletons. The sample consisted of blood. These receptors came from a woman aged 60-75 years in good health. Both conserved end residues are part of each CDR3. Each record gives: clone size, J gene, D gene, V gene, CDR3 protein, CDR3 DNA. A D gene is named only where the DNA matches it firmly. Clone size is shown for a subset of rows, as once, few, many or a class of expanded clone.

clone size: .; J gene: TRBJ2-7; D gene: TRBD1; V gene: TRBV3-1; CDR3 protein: CASSQGAGQGLYEQYF; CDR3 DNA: TGTGCCAGCAGCCAAGGAGCGGGACAGGGGTTATACGAGCAGTACTTC
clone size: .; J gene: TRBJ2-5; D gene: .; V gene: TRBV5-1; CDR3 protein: CASSLKDLGETQYF; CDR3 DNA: TGCGCCAGCAGCTTGAAAGACCTTGGGGAGACCCAGTACTTC
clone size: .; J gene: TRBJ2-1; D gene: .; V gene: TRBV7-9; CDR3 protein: CASSLSRAASEQFF; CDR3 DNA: TGTGCCAGCAGCTTATCTAGAGCCGCCTCCGAGCAGTTCTTC
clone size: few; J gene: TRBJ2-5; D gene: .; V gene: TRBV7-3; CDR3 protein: CASSPRGASGESETQYF; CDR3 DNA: TGTGCCAGCAGCCCGCGAGGAGCCAGCGGCGAGTCAGAGACCCAGTACTTC
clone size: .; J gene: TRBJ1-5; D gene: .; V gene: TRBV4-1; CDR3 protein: CASSQDGTRLSNQPQHF; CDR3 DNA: TGCGCCAGCAGCCAAGATGGGACCAGGTTGAGCAATCAGCCCCAGCATTTT
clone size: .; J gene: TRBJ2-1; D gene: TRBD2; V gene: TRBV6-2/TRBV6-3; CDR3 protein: CASSYSPTSGSRNEQFF; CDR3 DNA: TGTGCCAGCAGTTACTCCCCGACTAGCGGGAGTCGTAATGAGCAGTTCTTC
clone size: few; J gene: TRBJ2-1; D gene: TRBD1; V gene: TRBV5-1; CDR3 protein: CASSTRQGPYNEQFF; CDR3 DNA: TGCGCCAGCAGCACTCGACAGGGCCCCTACAATGAGCAGTTCTTC
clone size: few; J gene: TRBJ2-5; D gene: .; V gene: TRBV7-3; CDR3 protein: CASSLISGPGETQYF; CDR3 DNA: TGTGCCAGCAGCTTAATATCGGGGCCCGGCGAGACCCAGTACTTC
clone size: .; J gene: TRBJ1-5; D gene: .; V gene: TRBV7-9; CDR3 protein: CASSFEGEGNQPQHF; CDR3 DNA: TGTGCCAGCAGCTTTGAGGGGGAGGGCAATCAGCCCCAGCATTTT
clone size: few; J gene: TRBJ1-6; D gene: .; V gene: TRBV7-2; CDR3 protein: CASSSTGNNSPLHF; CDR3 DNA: TGTGCCAGCAGCTCCACAGGGAATAATTCACCCCTCCACTTT
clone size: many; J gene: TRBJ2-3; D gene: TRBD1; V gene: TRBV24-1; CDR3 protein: CASGTGNTDTQYF; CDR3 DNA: TGTGCCAGCGGGACAGGGAACACAGATACGCAGTATTTT
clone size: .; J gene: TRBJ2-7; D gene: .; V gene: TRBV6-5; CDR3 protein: CASGGVLGEQYF; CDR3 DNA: TGTGCCAGCGGCGGGGTCCTGGGCGAGCAGTACTTC
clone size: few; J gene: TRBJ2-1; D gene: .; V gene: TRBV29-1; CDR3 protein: CSVTGSYNEQFF; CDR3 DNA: TGCAGCGTGACAGGCTCCTACAATGAGCAGTTCTTC
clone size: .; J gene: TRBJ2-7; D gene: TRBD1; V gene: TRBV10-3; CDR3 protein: CATGTGGSLAGPYEQYF; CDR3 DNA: TGTGCCACCGGGACAGGGGGAAGTCTAGCGGGACCCTACGAGCAGTACTTC
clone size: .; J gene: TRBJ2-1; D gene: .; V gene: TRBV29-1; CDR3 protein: CSVAPGHIVDEQFF; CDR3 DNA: TGCAGCGTGGCCCCGGGACACATTGTCGATGAGCAGTTCTTC